The 25 T cell receptor beta chains below all came from one sample that was sequenced in a study of response to subunit inactivated influenza vaccine. MiXCR was run by TCRdb on the RT-PCR reads, yielding one entry per CDR3 protein. The table has approximately 500,000 distinct CDR3 sequences, 10% to 15% seen once. The sample was PBMCs from blood, taken 35 to 45 days after vaccination. These receptors were taken from a man in his fifties or sixties who received an inactivated influenza vaccine.

This clonotype was recorded many times. This chain links TRBV20-1 with TRBJ2-7; 7 bases agree with TRBD1. The CDR3 extends over 14 amino acids. V was pared by 0 bases and J by 3 bases, with 5 bases of the junction left unmatched. In germline, CDR1 is DFQATT, CDR2 SNEGSKA (reference sequence). As DNA, the CDR3 is TGCAGTGCTAGAGACGGACAGGTCCACTACGAGCAGTACTTC. Its translation: CSARDGQVHYEQYF.

Of note for this clonotype: The junction and the germline gene differ at one end; a read error may be behind it. CDR3 region: CCARSPAHFEEQETQYF. The CDR3 nucleotides read TGCTGTGCTAGATCCCCGGCCCACTTTGAGGAGCAAGAGACCCAGTACTTC. The chain links TRBV20-1 to TRBJ2-5; D not resolved. The germline V gene encodes CDR1 DFQATT and CDR2 SNEGSKA (reference sequence). This CDR3 comprises 17 residues.

This clonotype was seen repeatedly, ten times or more. The V and J genes are TRBV20-1 and TRBJ2-3, with 10 bases that match TRBD2. The CDR3 runs 15 residues. Germline loops: CDR1 DFQATT, CDR2 SNEGSKA (reference sequence). V lost 6 bases, J lost 0 bases, and 6 bases stayed unmatched. CDR3 DNA: TGCAGTGCAACCGGGACTAGCGTTAGCACAGATACGCAGTATTTT. Residues: CSATGTSVSTDTQYF.

For the CDR3, the DNA is TGCAGTGCTAGAGGATGGGGGAGGGAGACCGGGGAGCTGTTTTTT. Translating it yields CSARGWGRETGELFF. The chain employs TRBV20-1 and TRBJ2-2; 7 bases are shared with TRBD2. Losses at the gene ends were 1 base for V and 5 bases for J; bases not matched to a gene: 7. The CDR3 is 15 residues long. Germline V gene data show CDR1 as DFQATT and CDR2 as SNEGSKA (reference sequence).

The genes are TRBV6-1 and TRBJ2-7, with TRBD1 matching 10 bases. The germline gives CDR1 MNHNS, CDR2 SASEGT. CDR3 size: 17 residues. J was trimmed by 2 bases and V by 6 bases; bases with no gene match: 13. The CDR3 loop is CASSELTSGTGAYEQYF. CDR3 sequence (DNA): TGTGCCAGCAGCGAATTAACATCCGGGACAGGGGCCTACGAGCAGTACTTC.

This CDR3 reads CASTIGQGGQPQHF. CDR3 DNA: TGTGCCAGCACCATTGGACAGGGTGGTCAGCCCCAGCATTTT. The gene calls are TRBV12-3 or TRBV12-4 and TRBJ1-5; 8 nucleotides agree with TRBD1. The trim removed 7 bases at V and 6 bases at J, leaving 8 bases unmatched. This CDR3 region has 14 residues.

This clonotype was counted only a few times. The chain carries TRBV6-1 and TRBJ2-1; D unresolved. Germline V lookup: CDR1 MNHNS, CDR2 SASEGT. V lost 3 bases and J lost 8, with 14 bases in between. There are 14 residues in the CDR3. CDR3 coding DNA: TGTGCCAGCAGTGACCGCGACCGAGGACATGAGCAGTTCTTC. It specifies CASSDRDRGHEQFF.

The rearrangement joins TRBV5-5 to TRBJ2-1; no firm D call. The CDR3 is 14 residues long. The V gene's germline CDR1 is SGHKS and CDR2 YYEKEE (reference sequence). V shed 0 bases and J shed 2 bases, with 6 bases lying between them. The CDR3 DNA reads TGTGCCAGCAGCTTGGCCTCAGCCTACAATGAGCAGTTCTTC. Its translation: CASSLASAYNEQFF.

This clonotype has just a few counts. This chain connects TRBV6-5 to TRBJ1-1; D call uncertain. This CDR3 comprises 17 residues. V was pared by 3 bases and J by 2 bases, with 19 bases between. CDR1 is MNHEY, CDR2 SVGAGI, per germline. In nucleotides, the CDR3 is TGTGCCAGCAGTTATCGGGATCCCGGATGGGGAAACACTGAAGCTTTCTTT. It codes for CASSYRDPGWGNTEAFF.

This clonotype was counted between two and nine times. The genes are TRBV9 and TRBJ2-2; no clear D. This CDR3 is built from 13 residues. Germline CDR1 is SGDLS and CDR2 is YYNGEE. V was clipped by 4 bases and J by 2 bases, with 6 bases between them. The CDR3: CASSKDNTGELFF. The CDR3 nucleotides read TGTGCCAGCAGCAAAGATAACACCGGGGAGCTGTTTTTT.

CDR3 residues: CASSPRLAGGQETQYF. The CDR3 bases are TGTGCCAGCAGTCCAAGACTAGCGGGAGGGCAAGAGACCCAGTACTTC. The V and J genes are TRBV6-1 and TRBJ2-5; 14 bases map to TRBD2. With 5 bases clipped from V and 2 bases from J, the junction kept 4 bases outside the gene matches. Germline V gene data show CDR1 as MNHNS and CDR2 as SASEGT. The CDR3 sequence is 16 residues long.

This clonotype appeared many times. The rearrangement links TRBV9 to TRBJ1-2; D is undetermined. The CDR3 contains 12 residues. CDR1 and CDR2 (germline): SGDLS, YYNGEE. V shed 4 bases and J shed 6 bases, with 10 bases lying between them. The CDR3 protein is CASSRRVNGYTF. The DNA for the CDR3 is TGTGCCAGCAGCCGGAGGGTGAATGGCTACACCTTC.

The chain has TRBV19 and TRBJ2-2; D is possibly TRBD1 or TRBD2 (5 bases each). The CDR3 consists of 14 residues. CDR1 is LNHDA and CDR2 is SQIVND in the germline V gene (reference sequence). V dropped 3 bases and J dropped 6 bases, with 11 bases sitting between them. This CDR3 reads CASSMRRDAGELFF. Written as DNA, the CDR3 is TGTGCCAGTAGTATGAGAAGGGACGCCGGGGAGCTGTTTTTT.

This chain joins TRBV7-2 and TRBJ1-6; D unresolved. The CDR3 has 14 amino acids. CDR1 and CDR2 from the germline V gene are SGHTA and FQGNSA. V lost 8 bases and J lost 4, with 12 bases in between. As DNA, the CDR3 is TGTGCCAGCCTCGTGGGAGGGTATAATTCACCCCTCCACTTT. Its translation is CASLVGGYNSPLHF.

This clonotype was counted between two and nine times. The V gene is TRBV28, the J gene TRBJ1-5; the match to TRBD1 covers 8 bases. CDR3 size: 16 residues. Germline CDR1 and CDR2: MDHEN and SYDVKM. Trimming removed 4 bases from V and 1 base from J; junction bases left unmatched: 6. This CDR3 reads CASSSDRGWSNQPQHF. CDR3 nucleotide sequence: TGTGCCAGCAGTTCAGACAGGGGTTGGAGCAATCAGCCCCAGCATTTT.

In this sample, this clonotype turned up a few times. The CDR3 DNA sequence: TGTGCCAGCAGCTTTATAGGGGTTTGGGGTCAGCCCCAGCATTTT. Protein product: CASSFIGVWGQPQHF. This chain connects TRBV7-6 to TRBJ1-5; D may be TRBD1 (5 bases). The V end lost 3 bases, the J end lost 6 bases, and 15 bases lay between the germline ends. The germline V gene encodes CDR1 SGHVS and CDR2 FNYEAQ. The CDR3 has 15 amino acids.

This clonotype was counted ten times or more. V is TRBV19 and J is TRBJ1-2, with D maybe TRBD1 (5 bases). Per the germline V gene, CDR1 is LNHDA and CDR2 is SQIVND (reference sequence). The CDR3 is 14 amino acids. The germline V and J ends were trimmed by 4 bases and 0 bases, with 9 bases remaining between them. The DNA of the CDR3 is TGTGCCAGTAGTAGGCAGGGCACTAACTATGGCTACACCTTC. Translation gives CASSRQGTNYGYTF.

This clonotype was counted between two and nine times. The V gene is TRBV7-2, the J gene TRBJ2-4; TRBD1 aligns across 8 bases. V was clipped by 1 base and J by 8 bases; unmatched bases: 10. The CDR3 is made up of 16 amino acids. CDR1 is SGHTA and CDR2 is FQGNSA in the germline V gene. CDR3 DNA: TGTGCCAGCAGCTTAGGAGGTGCAGGGGGCAGTTACATTCAGTACTTC. Protein sequence: CASSLGGAGGSYIQYF.

This clonotype was seen only a few times. Its ends do not fully match the called genes, so a read error is possible. The chain couples TRBV20-1 to TRBJ2-6, with D tentatively TRBD1 or TRBD2 (6 bases each). This CDR3 has 18 residues. Germline CDR1 and CDR2: DFQATT and SNEGSKA (reference sequence). DNA of the CDR3: TGCAGCGCTAAGGGGGGAGGCGTATCCCACTCTGGGGCCAACGTCCTGACTTTC. This gives the protein CSAKGGGVSHSGANVLTF.

In this sample, this clonotype turned up a few times. The chain employs TRBV6-5 and TRBJ1-2; possible D gene TRBD1, 6 bases. V gave up 2 bases and J gave up 7 bases, with 14 bases separating them. Germline CDR1 reads MNHEY; CDR2 reads SVGAGI. The CDR3 consists of 14 residues. CDR3 protein: CASSYASRQVGYTF. The CDR3, as DNA: TGTGCCAGCAGTTACGCAAGTCGACAGGTTGGCTACACCTTC.

The J gene is TRBJ1-5, the V gene TRBV10-3, with 7 positions matching TRBD1. The CDR3 covers 14 residues. The germline CDR1 and CDR2 sequences are ENHRY and SYGVKD. V was pared by 3 bases and J by 2 bases, with 1 base of the junction left unmatched. CDR3 sequence: CAISETGGNQPQHF. Here the CDR3 DNA reads TGTGCCATCAGTGAAACAGGGGGCAATCAGCCCCAGCATTTT.

This clonotype came up a few times. The rearrangement uses TRBV5-1 and TRBJ2-3; D not resolved. V was cut by 3 bases and J by 4 bases, with 6 bases left in between. Germline V gives CDR1 SGHRS, CDR2 YFSETQ. The CDR3 contains 12 residues. CDR3 residues: CASSSPPDTQYF. CDR3 bases: TGCGCCAGCAGCTCCCCCCCAGATACGCAGTATTTT.

V and J are TRBV7-2 and TRBJ2-3, with 8 bases identical to TRBD1. The length of the CDR3 is 15 residues. Germline loops: CDR1 SGHTA, CDR2 FQGNSA. Unmatched junction bases numbered 7, after V lost 2 bases and J lost 6 bases. CDR3 DNA sequence: TGTGCCAGCAGCTTACAGGGGGCACTGGTGGATACGCAGTATTTT. Translation: CASSLQGALVDTQYF.

This clonotype was counted at least ten times. V is TRBV12-3 or TRBV12-4 and J is TRBJ1-3; TRBD1 aligns across 8 bases. The CDR3 sequence is 15 residues long. Trimming at V came to 4 bases and at J to 0 bases, leaving 2 bases not matched to a gene. This CDR3 is CASSWTGFSGNTIYF. The CDR3, as DNA: TGTGCCAGCAGTTGGACAGGGTTCTCTGGAAACACCATATATTTT.

A few counts support this clonotype. CDR3 amino acids: CASYPSGIQETQYF. As DNA, the CDR3 is TGTGCCAGTTATCCTAGCGGAATCCAAGAGACCCAGTACTTC. J is TRBJ2-5 and V is TRBV7-9, with TRBD2 matching over 7 bases. The germline CDR1 and CDR2 sequences are SEHNR and FQNEAQ (reference sequence). This CDR3 has 14 residues. Trimming removed 9 bases from V and 1 base from J; junction bases left unmatched: 8.